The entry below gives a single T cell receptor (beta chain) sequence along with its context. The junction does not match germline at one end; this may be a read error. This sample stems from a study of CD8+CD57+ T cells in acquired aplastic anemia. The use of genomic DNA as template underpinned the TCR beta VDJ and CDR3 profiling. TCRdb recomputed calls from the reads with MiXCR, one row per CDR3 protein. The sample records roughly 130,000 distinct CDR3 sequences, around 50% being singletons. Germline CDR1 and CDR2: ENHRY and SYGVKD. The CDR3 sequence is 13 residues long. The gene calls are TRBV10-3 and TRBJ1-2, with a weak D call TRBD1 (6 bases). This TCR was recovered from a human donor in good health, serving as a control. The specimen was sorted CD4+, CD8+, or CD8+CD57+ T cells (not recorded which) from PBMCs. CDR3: CASSYSGASGNTF. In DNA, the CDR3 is TGTGCCAGCAGTTACTCGGGGGCGAGTGGAAACACCTTC.